Below, 32 T cell receptor beta chains from the same sample are listed, as sequenced in a study of prognosis after radiotherapy for stage I lung cancer. Researchers used two-round multiplex PCR to amplify TCR beta CDR3 starting from genomic DNA. Primers specific to each TRBV and TRBJ gene were used in first-round PCR. TCRdb reanalysed the multiplex PCR reads using MiXCR and keeps one entry per CDR3 protein. The sample contains more than 15,000 distinct CDR3 sequences, less than 55% of which appear only once. The sequenced sample was PBMCs, obtained before or after stereotactic body radiation therapy (not recorded which). Every receptor here comes from a donor at least 50 years old with non-small cell lung cancer.

The chain recombines TRBV10-1 with TRBJ1-5; D possibly corresponds to TRBD1 (5 bases). V lost 4 bases and J lost 0, with 7 bases in between. Germline V gene lookup returns CDR1 WNHNN and CDR2 SYGVQD (reference sequence). CDR3 size: 14 residues. This CDR3 reads CASSGQISNQPQHF. The CDR3, as DNA: TGCGCCAGCAGTGGACAGATTAGCAATCAGCCCCAGCATTTT.

The V and J genes are TRBV12-3 or TRBV12-4 and TRBJ2-6, with 10 bases aligning to TRBD1. V shed 6 bases and J 3 bases; nucleotides not matched to a gene: 8. The CDR3 totals 17 residues. CDR3 DNA sequence: TGTGCCAGCAGCGGACAGGGGGTTGAAGGTGGGGCCAACGTCCTGACTTTC. Translated, it gives CASSGQGVEGGANVLTF.

The chain has TRBV12-3 or TRBV12-4 and TRBJ2-3; unclear D gene. The CDR3 has 15 amino acids. Between the trimmed V and J ends, which lost 2 bases and 6 bases, there was a span of 15 bases. The CDR3 loop is CASSLIGGKGDTQYF. CDR3 bases: TGTGCCAGCAGTTTAATAGGTGGGAAGGGTGATACGCAGTATTTT.

The chain recombines TRBV28 with TRBJ2-5, with D possibly TRBD1 on 5 matching bases. Germline V lookup: CDR1 MDHEN, CDR2 SYDVKM. V lost 2 bases to trimming and J lost 5 bases, with 12 bases between them. The CDR3 runs 14 residues. Here the CDR3 reads CASSLIQARETQYF. CDR3 DNA: TGTGCCAGCAGTTTAATACAGGCTAGGGAGACCCAGTACTTC.

This clonotype was seen ten or more times. V and J are TRBV28 and TRBJ2-3; maybe TRBD2 (5 bases). The CDR3 spans 12 residues. CDR1 is MDHEN, CDR2 SYDVKM, per germline. The V gene lost 10 bases and the J gene lost 2 bases, with 10 bases spanning the gap. The CDR3 sequence: CATEDLTDTQYF. The DNA of the CDR3 is TGTGCCACGGAGGATCTCACAGATACGCAGTATTTT.

As concerns this clonotype: An end of the junction does not agree with germline; a read error may underlie this. The chain links TRBV5-1 to TRBJ2-2; D may be TRBD2 (5 bases). The CDR3 is 14 amino acids. The germline CDR1 and CDR2 sequences are SGHRS and YFSETQ. The CDR3 bases are TGTGCCAGCAGCTTGCAGTATGGGAGCGGGGAGCTGTTTTTT. It specifies CASSLQYGSGELFF.

This chain uses TRBV28 with TRBJ2-5; D is possibly TRBD1 or TRBD2 (5 bases each). CDR3 size: 20 residues. The V and J ends lost 6 bases and 2 bases respectively, with 31 bases between them. Germline lookup yields CDR1 MDHEN and CDR2 SYDVKM. For the CDR3, the DNA is TGTGCCAGCAGCCGCAAGACATTTGGACTCTGGACATGGAAACAAGAGACCCAGTACTTC. Amino acids: CASSRKTFGLWTWKQETQYF.

There are many counts of this clonotype. The gene calls are TRBV13 and TRBJ2-1, with 9 bases lining up with TRBD1. V was pared by 0 bases and J by 10 bases, with 10 bases of the junction left unmatched. CDR1 is PRHDT, CDR2 FYEKMQ, per germline (reference sequence). This CDR3 contains 16 residues. CDR3 bases: TGTGCCAGCAGCTTAGGCAGATGGACAGGGGAGTGGGAGCAGTTCTTC. This translates into CASSLGRWTGEWEQFF.

The V and J genes are TRBV5-1 and TRBJ2-2, with 9 bases lining up with TRBD2. Germline assignment: CDR1 SGHRS and CDR2 YFSETQ. The CDR3 consists of 15 residues. V lost 4 bases, J lost 2 bases, and 3 bases stayed unmatched. Here the CDR3 reads CASSPGTSNTGELFF. The CDR3 nucleotides read TGCGCCAGCAGCCCCGGGACTAGCAACACCGGGGAGCTGTTTTTT.

The count of this clonotype is one. CDR3 DNA: TGTGCCAGCAGTGAAAGCACGATCTCTGGAAACACCATATATTTT. Encoded protein: CASSESTISGNTIYF. J is TRBJ1-3 and V is TRBV6-1; no definite D call. CDR3 length: 15 amino acids. V lost 2 bases to trimming and J lost 0 bases, with 8 bases between them. Germline V gives CDR1 MNHNS, CDR2 SASEGT.

CDR3 in amino acids: CASSQTDRDYGYTF. The CDR3 nucleotides are TGTGCCAGCAGCCAAACGGACAGGGACTATGGCTACACCTTC. The J gene is TRBJ1-2, the V gene TRBV3-1, with 8 bases matching TRBD1. Germline values: CDR1 LGHDT, CDR2 YNNKEL (reference sequence). This CDR3 has 14 amino acids. The trim removed 2 bases at V and 3 bases at J, leaving 2 bases unmatched.

The chain recombines TRBV12-3 or TRBV12-4 with TRBJ2-7; a weak D match, TRBD1 (5 bases). Trimming removed 6 bases from V and 6 bases from J, with 18 bases in between. This CDR3 has 14 amino acids. The CDR3 reads CASRDSSNLGEQYF. The CDR3 bases are TGTGCCAGCAGAGACAGTTCCAACTTAGGCGAGCAGTACTTC.

The rearrangement links TRBV19 to TRBJ1-2, with D uncertain. Germline assignment: CDR1 LNHDA and CDR2 SQIVND (reference sequence). V lost 3 bases to trimming and J lost 4 bases, with 15 bases between them. The CDR3 has 15 amino acids. Written as DNA, the CDR3 is TGTGCCAGTAGTATGAGGGCGGTGTTGGCCTATGGCTACACCTTC. Residues: CASSMRAVLAYGYTF.

This clonotype was counted only a few times. V usage is TRBV6-2 or TRBV6-3 and J usage is TRBJ2-3; 8 bases are a match to TRBD2. This CDR3 is built from 14 residues. Trimming cost V 6 bases and J 4 bases; bases outside gene matches: 6. Germline-derived CDR1 and CDR2 are MNHEY and SVGEGT. CDR3 protein: CASSLGREADTQYF. For the CDR3, the DNA is TGTGCCAGCAGCCTCGGGAGGGAGGCAGATACGCAGTATTTT.

CDR3 bases: TGTGCCAGCAGTGACGGGACGGACACCGGGGAGCTGTTTTTT. Protein sequence: CASSDGTDTGELFF. The chain combines TRBV6-2 or TRBV6-3 with TRBJ2-2; the D call may be TRBD1 or TRBD2 (5 bases each). The CDR3 length is 14 residues. Trimming stripped 5 bases from V and 3 bases from J, with 10 bases between. The germline CDR1 and CDR2 sequences are MNHEY and SVGEGT.

By share, this clonotype counts as large. The chain carries TRBV2 and TRBJ1-2; 8 positions match TRBD1. This CDR3 region has 13 residues. Germline CDR1 SNHLY, CDR2 FYNNEI. Trimming at V came to 8 bases and at J to 8 bases, leaving 10 bases not matched to a gene. The CDR3 sequence: CASSDRGIGGYTF. DNA of the CDR3: TGTGCCAGCTCCGACAGGGGAATAGGAGGCTACACCTTC.

The chain employs TRBV6-1 and TRBJ1-1, with no clear D. Trimming stripped 3 bases from V and 0 bases from J, with 20 bases between. This CDR3 region has 18 residues. Germline lookup yields CDR1 MNHNS and CDR2 SASEGT. CDR3 nucleotides: TGTGCCAGCAGTGATGCCGGATGGAAAGGGCCCCTGAACACTGAAGCTTTCTTT. It encodes CASSDAGWKGPLNTEAFF.

This chain uses TRBV20-1 with TRBJ2-3; 7 bases match TRBD1. J lost 1 base, V lost 5 bases, and 15 bases had no gene match. Germline loops: CDR1 DFQATT, CDR2 SNEGSKA (reference sequence). The CDR3 runs 17 residues. The CDR3 bases are TGCAGTGCTCTCCTAGCCCCGGGACAGTTTCGCACAGATACGCAGTATTTT. Translated, it gives CSALLAPGQFRTDTQYF.

This clonotype was counted between two and nine times. The chain carries TRBV28 and TRBJ2-1, with 9 bases identical to TRBD1. The germline V gene has CDR1 MDHEN and CDR2 SYDVKM. The CDR3 has 13 residues. Trimming cost V 8 bases and J 8 bases; bases outside gene matches: 7. CDR3 protein: CASHGDREYEQFF. CDR3 bases: TGTGCCAGCCATGGGGACAGGGAATATGAGCAGTTCTTC.

The chain couples TRBV28 to TRBJ2-6; D remains unclear. V was pared by 7 bases and J by 2 bases, with 0 bases between. The CDR3 covers 11 residues. Germline V gene data show CDR1 as MDHEN and CDR2 as SYDVKM. The CDR3 loop reads CASTGANVLTF. In DNA, the CDR3 is TGTGCCAGCACTGGGGCCAACGTCCTGACTTTC.

This chain connects TRBV27 to TRBJ2-6, with no clear D. Germline CDR1 and CDR2: MNHEY and SMNVEV (reference sequence). The V end lost 1 base, the J end lost 0 bases, and 1 base lay between the germline ends. The CDR3 has 14 amino acids. The CDR3 loop is CASSLFSGANVLTF. CDR3 sequence (DNA): TGTGCCAGCAGTTTATTCTCTGGGGCCAACGTCCTGACTTTC.

This clonotype showed up just once. The gene calls are TRBV28 and TRBJ2-1; the match to TRBD2 covers 12 bases. Trimming at V came to 6 bases and at J to 3 bases, leaving 3 bases not matched to a gene. CDR3 size: 15 residues. Germline assignment: CDR1 MDHEN and CDR2 SYDVKM. The CDR3 is CASSSSGGDYNEQFF. The CDR3, as DNA: TGTGCCAGCAGCTCTAGCGGGGGGGACTACAATGAGCAGTTCTTC.

This clonotype showed up many times. This chain uses TRBV2 with TRBJ1-3; 7 nucleotides align to TRBD1. Trimming at V came to 7 bases and at J to 3 bases, leaving 6 bases not matched to a gene. This CDR3 spans 14 amino acids. Germline V gene sequence: CDR1 SNHLY, CDR2 FYNNEI. CDR3 in amino acids: CASNARTGGNTIYF. Here the CDR3 DNA reads TGTGCCAGCAACGCCCGGACAGGTGGAAACACCATATATTTT.

The rearrangement uses TRBV7-3 and TRBJ2-3; D gene uncertain. V lost 5 bases, J lost 0 bases, and 6 bases lay in between. The CDR3 spans 13 residues. From germline, CDR1 is SGHTA and CDR2 FQGTGA. This chain's CDR3 is CASSRWSTDTQYF. The CDR3 coding sequence is TGTGCCAGCAGCCGCTGGAGCACAGATACGCAGTATTTT.

The chain is built from TRBV11-2 and TRBJ2-2; D not resolved. Germline CDR1 reads SGHAT; CDR2 reads FQNNGV. The CDR3 contains 12 residues. Trimming removed 3 bases at V and 7 bases at J, with 6 bases between. The CDR3 is CASSFLYGELFF. For the CDR3, the DNA is TGTGCCAGCAGCTTTTTGTACGGGGAGCTGTTTTTT. Filled out from reference TRBV11-2 and TRBJ2-2, the complete variable domain reads EAGVAQSPRYKIIEKRQSVAFWCNPISGHATLYWYQQILGQGPKLLIQFQNNGVVDDSQLPKDRFSAERLKGVDSTLKIQPAKLEDSAVYLCASSFLYGELFFGEGSRLTVL.

Turning to this clonotype: At one of its ends the junction is not consistent with the germline gene, which may arise from a read error. V gene TRBV9 combines with J gene TRBJ2-3; 7 bases are shared with TRBD2. Germline lookup yields CDR1 SGDLS and CDR2 YYNGEE. The CDR3 spans 17 residues. The DNA of the CDR3 is TGTGCCAGCAGCGTAGGAAGGGCGGGGGAGGGCACAGATACGCATCATTTT. Its translation is CASSVGRAGEGTDTHHF.

This clonotype was detected many times. CDR3 protein: CASSLDRGYNSPLHF. The CDR3 nucleotides read TGTGCCAGCAGTTTAGACAGGGGATATAATTCACCCCTCCACTTT. The chain uses TRBV6-5 and TRBJ1-6; 8 bases line up with TRBD1. CDR1 is MNHEY, CDR2 SVGAGI, per germline. Germline trimming cut 4 bases from V and 4 bases from J; bases unmatched to any gene: 3. This CDR3 comprises 15 residues.

The V and J genes are TRBV6-1 and TRBJ2-7; either TRBD1 or TRBD2 may supply D (5 bases each). The V gene's germline CDR1 is MNHNS and CDR2 SASEGT. The germline V and J ends were trimmed by 3 bases and 3 bases, with 12 bases remaining between them. The CDR3 loop spans 14 amino acids. This chain's CDR3 is CASSENSGGYEQYF. DNA for the CDR3: TGTGCCAGCAGTGAGAACAGTGGGGGCTACGAGCAGTACTTC.

The chain has TRBV11-3 and TRBJ2-1, with D possibly matching TRBD2 (6 bases). Trimming stripped 4 bases from V and 4 bases from J, with 14 bases between. Looked up from germline, CDR1 is SGHNT and CDR2 is YENEEA. CDR3 length: 15 residues. CDR3 DNA: TGTGCCAGCAGCTCTAGGGGCGGGGATTACAATGAGCAGTTCTTC. Amino acids: CASSSRGGDYNEQFF. Together with reference TRBV11-3 and TRBJ2-1, the CDR3 gives the full variable domain: EAGVVQSPRYKIIEKKQPVAFWCNPISGHNTLYWYLQNLGQGPELLIRYENEEAVDDSQLPKDRFSAERLKGVDSTLKIQPAELGDSAVYLCASSSRGGDYNEQFFGPGTRLTVL.

This chain connects TRBV5-6 to TRBJ2-3; D may be TRBD1 (5 bases). Trimming pared 2 bases from V and 0 bases from J, leaving 16 bases between. The CDR3 is made up of 17 amino acids. The germline CDR1 and CDR2 sequences are SGHDT and YYEEEE. The CDR3 spells CASSFSPADISTDTQYF. DNA for the CDR3: TGTGCCAGCAGCTTTTCCCCGGCGGACATTAGCACAGATACGCAGTATTTT.

This clonotype was seen a handful of times. The gene calls are TRBV16 and TRBJ2-5; TRBD2 is a possible D gene (6 bases). From germline, CDR1 is KGHSY and CDR2 FQNENV. The V end was cut by 2 bases, the J end by 1 base, with 11 bases between. CDR3 length: 15 residues. CDR3 nucleotides: TGTGCCAGCAGCCAAACCTTGGGGGGCCAAGAGACCCAGTACTTC. Translated: CASSQTLGGQETQYF.

This clonotype is labeled medium-sized (0.01 to 0.1%). The J gene is TRBJ2-2, the V gene TRBV2; no clear D gene. Trimming took off 7 bases at V and 6 bases at J, with 6 bases between the two ends. This CDR3 has 11 amino acids. CDR1 SNHLY and CDR2 FYNNEI come from the germline V gene. The CDR3 DNA reads TGTGCCAGCATTTACGCCGGGGAGCTGTTTTTT. Amino acids: CASIYAGELFF.